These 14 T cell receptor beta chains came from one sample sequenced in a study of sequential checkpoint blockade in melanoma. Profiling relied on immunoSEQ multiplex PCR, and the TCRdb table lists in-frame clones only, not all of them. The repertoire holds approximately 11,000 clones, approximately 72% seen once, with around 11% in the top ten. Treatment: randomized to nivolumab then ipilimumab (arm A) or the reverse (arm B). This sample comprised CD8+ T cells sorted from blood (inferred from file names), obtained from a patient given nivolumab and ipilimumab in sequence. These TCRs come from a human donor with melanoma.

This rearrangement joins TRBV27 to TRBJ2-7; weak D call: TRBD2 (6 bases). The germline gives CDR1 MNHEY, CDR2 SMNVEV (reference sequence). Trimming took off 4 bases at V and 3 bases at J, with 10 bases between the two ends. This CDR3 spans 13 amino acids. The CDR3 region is CASSSGTHYEQYF. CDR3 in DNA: TGTGCCAGCAGTTCCGGGACTCACTACGAGCAGTACTTC.

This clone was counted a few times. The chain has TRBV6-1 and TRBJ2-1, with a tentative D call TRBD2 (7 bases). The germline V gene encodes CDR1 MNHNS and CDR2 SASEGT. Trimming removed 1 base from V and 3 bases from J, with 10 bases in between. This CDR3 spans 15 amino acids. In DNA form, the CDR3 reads TGTGCCAGCAGTGAAGAAGGGGGGGACTACAATGAGCAGTTCTTC. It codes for CASSEEGGDYNEQFF.

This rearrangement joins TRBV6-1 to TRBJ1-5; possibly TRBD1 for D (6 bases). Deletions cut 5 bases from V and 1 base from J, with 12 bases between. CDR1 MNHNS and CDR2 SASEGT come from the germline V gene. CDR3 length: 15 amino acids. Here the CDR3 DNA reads TGTGCCAGCAGTCGACAGGTACAAAGCAATCAGCCCCAGCATTTT. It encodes CASSRQVQSNQPQHF.

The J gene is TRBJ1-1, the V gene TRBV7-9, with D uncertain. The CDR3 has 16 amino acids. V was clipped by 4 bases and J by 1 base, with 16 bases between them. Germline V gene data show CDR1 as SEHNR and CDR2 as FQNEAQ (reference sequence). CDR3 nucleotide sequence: TGTGCCAGCAGCTACCACCGTACGGCAGGGAACACTGAAGCTTTCTTT. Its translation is CASSYHRTAGNTEAFF.

CDR3: CASSSQGTRSYGTDTQYF. The CDR3 DNA sequence: TGTGCCAGCAGTTCACAGGGGACCAGAAGTTATGGCACAGATACGCAGTATTTT. V gene TRBV28 combines with J gene TRBJ2-3; TRBD1 matches 7 bases. From germline, CDR1 is MDHEN and CDR2 SYDVKM. This CDR3 is built from 18 residues. Losses at the gene ends were 4 bases for V and 1 base for J; bases not matched to a gene: 14. Full variable domain (outside the CDR3, taken from reference TRBV28 and TRBJ2-3): DVKVTQSSRYLVKRTGEKVFLECVQDMDHENMFWYRQDPGLGLRLIYFSYDVKMKEKGDIPEGYSVSREKKERFSLILESASTNQTSMYLCASSSQGTRSYGTDTQYFGPGTRLTVL.

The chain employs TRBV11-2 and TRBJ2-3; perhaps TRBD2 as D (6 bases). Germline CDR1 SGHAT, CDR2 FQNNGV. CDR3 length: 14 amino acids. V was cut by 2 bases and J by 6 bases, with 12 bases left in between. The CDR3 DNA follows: TGTGCCAGCAGCTTATTTATAGCGGAGGATACGCAGTATTTT. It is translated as CASSLFIAEDTQYF.

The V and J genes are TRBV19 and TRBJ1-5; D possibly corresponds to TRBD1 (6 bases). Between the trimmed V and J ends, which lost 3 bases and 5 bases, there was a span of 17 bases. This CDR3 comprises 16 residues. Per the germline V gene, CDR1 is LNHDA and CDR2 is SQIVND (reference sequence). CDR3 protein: CASSMLQGSRDQPQHF. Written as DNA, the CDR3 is TGTGCCAGTAGTATGCTCCAGGGGAGTCGGGATCAGCCCCAGCATTTT.

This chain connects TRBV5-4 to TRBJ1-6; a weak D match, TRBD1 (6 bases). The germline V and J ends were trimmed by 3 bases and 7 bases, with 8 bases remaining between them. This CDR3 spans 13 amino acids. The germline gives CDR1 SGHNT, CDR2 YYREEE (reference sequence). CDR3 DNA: TGTGCCAGCAGCTCAGACAGGAATTCACCCCTCCACTTT. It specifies CASSSDRNSPLHF.

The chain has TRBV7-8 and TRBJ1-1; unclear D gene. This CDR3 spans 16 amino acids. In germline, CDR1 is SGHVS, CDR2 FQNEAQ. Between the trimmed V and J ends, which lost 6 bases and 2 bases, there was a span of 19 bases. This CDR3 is CASSSRLAGENTEAFF. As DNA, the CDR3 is TGTGCCAGCAGTTCGAGGTTGGCCGGGGAAAACACTGAAGCTTTCTTT. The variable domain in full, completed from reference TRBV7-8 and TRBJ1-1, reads GAGVSQSPRYKVAKRGQDVALRCDPISGHVSLFWYQQALGQGPEFLTYFQNEAQLDKSGLPSDRFFAERPEGSVSTLKIQRTQQEDSAVYLCASSSRLAGENTEAFFGQGTRLTVV.

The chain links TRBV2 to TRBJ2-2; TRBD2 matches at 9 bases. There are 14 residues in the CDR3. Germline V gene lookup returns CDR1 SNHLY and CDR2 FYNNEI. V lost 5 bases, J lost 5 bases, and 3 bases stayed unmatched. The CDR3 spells CASSPTSGTGELFF. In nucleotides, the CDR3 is TGTGCCAGCAGTCCGACTAGCGGTACCGGGGAGCTGTTTTTT. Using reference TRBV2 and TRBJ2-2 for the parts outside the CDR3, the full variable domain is EPEVTQTPSHQVTQMGQEVILRCVPISNHLYFYWYRQILGQKVEFLVSFYNNEISEKSEIFDDQFSVERPDGSNFTLKIRSTKLEDSAMYFCASSPTSGTGELFFGEGSRLTVL.

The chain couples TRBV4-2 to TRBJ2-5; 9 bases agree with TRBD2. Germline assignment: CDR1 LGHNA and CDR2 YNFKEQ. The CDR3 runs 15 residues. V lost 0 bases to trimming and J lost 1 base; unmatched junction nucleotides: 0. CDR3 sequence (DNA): TGTGCCAGCAGCCAAGAGCGGGGGGGCCAAGAGACCCAGTACTTC. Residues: CASSQERGGQETQYF.

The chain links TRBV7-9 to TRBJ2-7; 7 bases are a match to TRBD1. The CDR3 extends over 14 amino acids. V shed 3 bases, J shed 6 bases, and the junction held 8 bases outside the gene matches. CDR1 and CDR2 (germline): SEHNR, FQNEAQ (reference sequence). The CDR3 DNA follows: TGTGCCAGCAGCTTCCAGACAGGGCCTTGCGAGCAGTACTTC. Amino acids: CASSFQTGPCEQYF. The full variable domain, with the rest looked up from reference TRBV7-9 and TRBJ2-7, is DTGVSQNPRHKITKRGQNVTFRCDPISEHNRLYWYRQTLGQGPEFLTYFQNEAQLEKSRLLSDRFSAERPKGSFSTLEIQRTEQGDSAMYLCASSFQTGPCEQYFGPGTRLTVT.

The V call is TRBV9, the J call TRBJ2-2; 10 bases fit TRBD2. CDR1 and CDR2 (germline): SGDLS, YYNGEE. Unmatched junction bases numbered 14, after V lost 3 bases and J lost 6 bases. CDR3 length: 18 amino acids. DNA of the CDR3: TGTGCCAGCAGCGGCACCCTAAGCGGGAGGGCCTTTTCCGGGGAGCTGTTTTTT. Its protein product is CASSGTLSGRAFSGELFF.

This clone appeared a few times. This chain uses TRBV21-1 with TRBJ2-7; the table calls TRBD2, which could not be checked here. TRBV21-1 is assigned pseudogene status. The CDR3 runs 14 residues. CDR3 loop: CASSKGQRTYEQYF. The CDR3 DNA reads TGTGCCAGCAGCAAAGGTCAGCGGACCTACGAGCAGTACTTC.